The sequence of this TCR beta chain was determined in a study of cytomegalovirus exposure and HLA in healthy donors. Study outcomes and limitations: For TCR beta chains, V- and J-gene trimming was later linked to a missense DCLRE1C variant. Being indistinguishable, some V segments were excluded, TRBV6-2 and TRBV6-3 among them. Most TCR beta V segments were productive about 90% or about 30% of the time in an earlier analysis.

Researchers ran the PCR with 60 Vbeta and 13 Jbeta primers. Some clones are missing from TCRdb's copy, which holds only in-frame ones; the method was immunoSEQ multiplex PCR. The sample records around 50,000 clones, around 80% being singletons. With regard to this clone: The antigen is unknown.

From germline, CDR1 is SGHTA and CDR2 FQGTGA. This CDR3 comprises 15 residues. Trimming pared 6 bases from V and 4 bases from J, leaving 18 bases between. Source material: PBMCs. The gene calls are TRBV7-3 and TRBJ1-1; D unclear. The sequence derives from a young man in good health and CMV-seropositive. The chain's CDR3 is CASRAGSGLGTEAFF. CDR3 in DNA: TGTGCCAGCAGGGCAGGCTCGGGGTTGGGCACTGAAGCTTTCTTT.